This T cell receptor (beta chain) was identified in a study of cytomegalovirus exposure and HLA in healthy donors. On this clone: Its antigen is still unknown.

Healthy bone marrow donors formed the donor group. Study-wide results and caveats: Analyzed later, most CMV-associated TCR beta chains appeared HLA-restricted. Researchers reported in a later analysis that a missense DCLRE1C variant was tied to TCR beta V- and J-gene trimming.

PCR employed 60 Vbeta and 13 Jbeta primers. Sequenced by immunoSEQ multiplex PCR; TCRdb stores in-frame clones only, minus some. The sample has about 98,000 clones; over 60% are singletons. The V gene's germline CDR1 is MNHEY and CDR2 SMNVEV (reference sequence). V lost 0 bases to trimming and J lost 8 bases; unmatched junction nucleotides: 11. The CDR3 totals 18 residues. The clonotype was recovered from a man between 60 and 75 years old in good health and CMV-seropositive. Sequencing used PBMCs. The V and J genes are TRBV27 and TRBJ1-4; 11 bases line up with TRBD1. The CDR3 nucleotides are TGTGCCAGCAGTTTATCGTGGAGCCCGGGACAGGGGGGGGAAAAACTGTTTTTT. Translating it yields CASSLSWSPGQGGEKLFF.